The 23 T cell receptor beta chains listed next were all sequenced from one sample in a study of blood T cell repertoires in COVID-19. Profiling relied on immunoSEQ multiplex PCR, and the TCRdb table lists in-frame clones only, not all of them. Here the sample spans 40,000 to 50,000 clones, about 88% being singletons. The specimen was PBMCs or T cells enriched from blood (not recorded which). These receptors came from a woman aged 45-65 years who had recovered from COVID-19.

V is TRBV5-1 and J is TRBJ2-2; 8 positions match TRBD2. Germline CDR1 reads SGHRS; CDR2 reads YFSETQ. This CDR3 spans 17 amino acids. Losses at the gene ends were 0 bases for V and 0 bases for J; bases not matched to a gene: 4. The chain's CDR3 is CASSLASSGANTGELFF. The CDR3 nucleotides read TGCGCCAGCAGCTTGGCGAGTAGCGGGGCGAACACCGGGGAGCTGTTTTTT.

The CDR3 DNA sequence: TGTGCCAGCTCACCACTTTCGGGGGGTGGCACAGAGACCCAGTACTTC. As protein: CASSPLSGGGTETQYF. The chain links TRBV18 to TRBJ2-5; TRBD2 matches 7 bases. Germline-derived CDR1 and CDR2 are KGHSH and LQKENI. V trimming: 1 base; J trimming: 4 bases; junction bases outside the gene matches: 9. CDR3 size: 16 residues.

The gene calls are TRBV6-4 and TRBJ2-1; 7 bases match TRBD2. V shed 3 bases, J shed 7 bases, and the junction held 6 bases outside the gene matches. The CDR3 covers 14 residues. The germline V gene has CDR1 MRHNA and CDR2 SNTAGT. The CDR3 region has the DNA TGTGCCAGCAGTGAACAACACGGGGGGAATGAGCAGTTCTTC. Amino acids: CASSEQHGGNEQFF.

The table lists this clone with a few counts. This chain connects TRBV5-4 to TRBJ1-2; maybe TRBD1 (5 bases). The CDR3 has 14 amino acids. V was clipped by 4 bases and J by 7 bases, with 17 bases between them. Germline values: CDR1 SGHNT, CDR2 YYREEE (reference sequence). The CDR3 sequence: CASSGAAGIIGYTF. Here the CDR3 DNA reads TGTGCCAGCAGCGGGGCGGCAGGGATCATTGGCTACACCTTC.

The chain combines TRBV28 with TRBJ2-3; D may be TRBD1 (5 bases). Germline loops: CDR1 MDHEN, CDR2 SYDVKM. CDR3 size: 17 residues. Trimming stripped 0 bases from V and 2 bases from J, with 15 bases between. The CDR3 sequence: CASSLWASSTVTDTQYF. CDR3 sequence (DNA): TGTGCCAGCAGTTTATGGGCCTCCTCGACAGTCACAGATACGCAGTATTTT.

The chain has TRBV3-1 (or the pseudogene TRBV3-2) and TRBJ2-3; the D gene is possibly TRBD1 (6 bases). The germline V gene encodes CDR1 LGHDT and CDR2 YNNKEL (reference sequence). CDR3 length equals 13 residues. V gave up 6 bases and J gave up 6 bases, with 13 bases separating them. The CDR3 DNA is TGTGCCAGCAGACAGGGCGGATCCGATACGCAGTATTTT. Protein product: CASRQGGSDTQYF.

The rearrangement links TRBV4-3 to TRBJ2-7; D is possibly TRBD1 (6 bases). Germline CDR1 and CDR2: LGHNA and YSLEER. The V gene lost 0 bases and the J gene lost 2 bases, with 11 bases spanning the gap. The CDR3 runs to 15 residues. The CDR3 coding sequence is TGCGCCAGCAGCCAAGATCGGACAGTCACCTACGAGCAGTACTTC. Its protein is CASSQDRTVTYEQYF.

This sequence joins TRBV2 and TRBJ1-5; the match to TRBD1 covers 11 bases. The J segment lost 1 base and the V segment lost 4 bases, leaving 0 bases of the junction unmatched. The CDR3 loop spans 15 amino acids. CDR1 is SNHLY and CDR2 is FYNNEI in the germline V gene. CDR3 nucleotide sequence: TGTGCCAGCAGTGGGACAGGGGGCAGCAATCAGCCCCAGCATTTT. Amino acid sequence: CASSGTGGSNQPQHF.

The V gene is TRBV18, the J gene TRBJ1-2, with D perhaps TRBD1 (5 bases). The germline V gene has CDR1 KGHSH and CDR2 LQKENI. The V end was cut by 5 bases, the J end by 4 bases, with 5 bases between. The length of the CDR3 is 11 residues. CDR3: CASSDSYGYTF. DNA of the CDR3: TGTGCCAGCTCAGACAGCTATGGCTACACCTTC.

This clone was detected only a few times. The chain carries TRBV6-5 and TRBJ1-3, with TRBD1 as a possible D gene (6 bases). This CDR3 is 15 amino acids long. The germline V and J ends were trimmed by 9 bases and 2 bases, with 17 bases remaining between them. Germline V lookup: CDR1 MNHEY, CDR2 SVGAGI. The DNA for the CDR3 is TGTGCCAGTGGGCCAGGGGCCGACGCTGGAAACACCATATATTTT. As protein: CASGPGADAGNTIYF.

This clone was recorded once. This sequence joins TRBV3-1 (or the pseudogene TRBV3-2) and TRBJ1-2; D uncertain. V gave up 7 bases and J gave up 13 bases, with 22 bases separating them. The CDR3 has 13 amino acids. From germline, CDR1 is LGHDT and CDR2 YNNKEL (reference sequence). In DNA, the CDR3 is TGTGCCAGCACCCTTGGAAGAGCGAGCTTCCTCACCTTC. As protein: CASTLGRASFLTF.

The rearrangement links TRBV5-1 to TRBJ2-5; D perhaps matches TRBD2 (5 bases). The germline gives CDR1 SGHRS, CDR2 YFSETQ. The CDR3 runs to 16 residues. Trimming took 0 bases from V and 2 from J, leaving 14 bases between them. CDR3 DNA: TGCGCCAGCAGCTTGGCCGTACTAGACATACAAGAGACCCAGTACTTC. It translates to CASSLAVLDIQETQYF.

This rearrangement joins TRBV11-3 to TRBJ2-5, with D possibly matching TRBD1 (5 bases). The CDR3 covers 13 residues. Germline lookup yields CDR1 SGHNT and CDR2 YENEEA. Between the trimmed V and J ends, which lost 1 base and 3 bases, there was a span of 6 bases. Written as DNA, the CDR3 is TGTGCCAGCAGCTTAGCAGGGAAAGAGACCCAGTACTTC. This encodes CASSLAGKETQYF.

The rearrangement uses TRBV28 and TRBJ1-5; D is unclear. The germline V and J ends were trimmed by 3 bases and 4 bases, with 19 bases remaining between them. The CDR3 loop spans 17 amino acids. CDR1 and CDR2 from the germline V gene are MDHEN and SYDVKM. The CDR3 is CASSFLSGARANQPQHF. In DNA form, the CDR3 reads TGTGCCAGCAGTTTTCTGTCAGGCGCACGTGCAAATCAGCCCCAGCATTTT.

This rearrangement joins TRBV28 to TRBJ2-5; perhaps TRBD1 as D (5 bases). This CDR3 spans 14 amino acids. CDR1 and CDR2 (germline): MDHEN, SYDVKM. The germline V and J ends were trimmed by 1 base and 6 bases, with 12 bases remaining between them. The chain's CDR3 is CASSLSGREKTQYF. The CDR3 region has the DNA TGTGCCAGCAGTTTATCAGGCAGGGAAAAGACCCAGTACTTC.

V is TRBV19 and J is TRBJ2-1, with 12 positions matching TRBD1. Trimming cost V 4 bases and J 5 bases; bases outside gene matches: 3. CDR1 is LNHDA, CDR2 SQIVND, per germline (reference sequence). The length of the CDR3 is 15 residues. CDR3: CASSRDRGRNNEQFF. DNA of the CDR3: TGTGCCAGTAGTAGGGACAGGGGGCGCAACAATGAGCAGTTCTTC.

The V gene is TRBV11-3, the J gene TRBJ2-1, with 7 nucleotides matching TRBD2. V lost 5 bases and J lost 10; bases outside the gene matches: 14. CDR3 length: 15 amino acids. In germline, CDR1 is SGHNT, CDR2 YENEEA. Here the CDR3 DNA reads TGTGCCAGCAGCATTGGCCGTACTAGCGTTGGAGAGCAGTTCTTC. This gives the protein CASSIGRTSVGEQFF.

Only a few counts were recorded for this clone. The rearrangement joins TRBV13 to TRBJ1-2; D not resolved. Trimming stripped 5 bases from V and 4 bases from J, with 14 bases between. CDR1 is PRHDT, CDR2 FYEKMQ, per germline (reference sequence). The CDR3 has 14 residues. The CDR3 spells CASSPPEETYGYTF. In nucleotides, the CDR3 is TGTGCCAGCAGCCCTCCAGAGGAGACCTATGGCTACACCTTC. The whole variable domain, remainder taken from reference TRBV13 and TRBJ1-2, is AAGVIQSPRHLIKEKRETATLKCYPIPRHDTVYWYQQGPGQDPQFLISFYEKMQSDKGSIPDRFSAQQFSDYHSELNMSSLELGDSALYFCASSPPEETYGYTFGSGTRLTVV.

The chain recombines TRBV2 with TRBJ2-5; D is perhaps TRBD1 (5 bases). This CDR3 contains 18 residues. Germline assignment: CDR1 SNHLY and CDR2 FYNNEI. V gave up 0 bases and J gave up 0 bases, with 17 bases separating them. The CDR3: CASSEAGQASWYQETQYF. CDR3 DNA: TGTGCCAGCAGTGAAGCGGGGCAGGCCTCCTGGTACCAAGAGACCCAGTACTTC.

This chain uses TRBV7-2 with TRBJ2-7; D might be TRBD1 (5 bases). Between the trimmed V and J ends, which lost 1 base and 2 bases, there was a span of 15 bases. The CDR3 spans 16 residues. CDR1 is SGHTA, CDR2 FQGNSA, per germline. DNA of the CDR3: TGTGCCAGCAGCTTAGTAGGTCTACAGGCCGCCTACGAGCAGTACTTC. Translated: CASSLVGLQAAYEQYF.

The chain uses TRBV15 and TRBJ2-1, with 9 positions matching TRBD2. The germline gives CDR1 LNHNV, CDR2 YYDKDF (reference sequence). The CDR3 totals 18 residues. V lost 8 bases, J lost 4 bases, and 18 bases stayed unmatched. CDR3 in DNA: TGTGCCACCGGCCCAGATCGGGCGGGAGGGCTTCTGTACAATGAGCAGTTCTTC. Amino acids: CATGPDRAGGLLYNEQFF.

The genes are TRBV5-4 and TRBJ2-1, with D possibly matching TRBD1 (6 bases). Deletions cut 2 bases from V and 6 bases from J, with 12 bases between. The CDR3 length is 14 residues. Germline lookup yields CDR1 SGHNT and CDR2 YYREEE (reference sequence). The CDR3, as DNA: TGTGCCAGCAGCTTCCGGGACATAGCCAATGAGCAGTTCTTC. It is translated as CASSFRDIANEQFF.

The chain recombines TRBV3-1 (or the pseudogene TRBV3-2) with TRBJ1-1; no clear D gene. The V end lost 1 base, the J end lost 4 bases, and 13 bases lay between the germline ends. From germline, CDR1 is LGHDT and CDR2 YNNKEL (reference sequence). The CDR3 covers 15 residues. The CDR3, as DNA: TGTGCCAGCAGCCAAGGTGTAGTGTCTGGCACTGAAGCTTTCTTT. Its protein product is CASSQGVVSGTEAFF.